Reported below is one T cell receptor beta chain. Its antigen is unidentified. The CDR3 spans 14 residues. Deletions cut 7 bases from V and 0 bases from J, with 10 bases between. Germline V CDR1 and CDR2: KGHSH, LQKENI. This record comes from a study of cytomegalovirus exposure and HLA in healthy donors. The PCR contained 60 Vbeta and 13 Jbeta primers. Assay used: immunoSEQ multiplex PCR; TCRdb lists only in-frame clones, some missing. The sample lists about 150,000 clones, 80% seen once, with 5.6% in the top ten. Study-level points and caveats: Further analysis was carried out later, and it showed several of the most significant clusters appearing linked to common viral pathogens.

Sequencing was performed on PBMCs. The clonotype originates from a woman between 40 and 50 years old in good health and CMV-seropositive. The chain is built from TRBV18 and TRBJ2-1; D is undetermined. CDR3 in DNA: TGTGCCAGCTTTAAGGAGAGCTCCTACAATGAGCAGTTCTTC. Translating it yields CASFKESSYNEQFF.